The present TCR beta chain was sequenced within a study of blood T cell repertoires in COVID-19. Whole-study context: Whether acute or convalescent, the COVID-19 samples came from the United States, Italy and Spain.

Note on this clone: The same CDR3 is also encoded by other DNA sequences in this sample.

Germline trimming cut 6 bases from V and 5 bases from J; bases unmatched to any gene: 2. Per the germline V gene, CDR1 is ENHRY and CDR2 is SYGVKD. This CDR3 has 12 amino acids. Sequenced by immunoSEQ multiplex PCR; TCRdb stores in-frame clones only, minus some. Altogether 100,000 to 150,000 clones are present, around 81% being singletons, with the ten largest covering approximately 17%. The clonotype comes from a man younger than 40 with COVID-19, enrolled during active disease. Material for sequencing was peripheral blood. This chain uses TRBV10-3 with TRBJ2-5, with TRBD1 matching over 8 bases. CDR3: CAIRDRGETQYF. The CDR3 nucleotides read TGTGCCATCAGAGACAGGGGTGAGACCCAGTACTTC.